The 8 T cell receptor beta chains below all came from one sample that was sequenced in a study of T cells in Graves' hyperthyroidism and ophthalmopathy (dated by TCRdb to the late 2010s). Library preparation was by multiplex PCR. The run used an Illumina HiSeq 2000. The TCR beta CDR3 regions were amplified from RNA transcripts. A first-round RT-PCR of the TCR CDR3 used the HTBI primer set with the Qiagen OneStep RT-PCR kit. TCRdb's own reprocessing of the public reads used fastp at Q25 and MiXCR and kept productive beta chains. Duplicate CDR3 protein sequences are folded into a single record with the most common DNA and genes. The sample profile shows approximately 400,000 distinct CDR3 sequences; under 20% of them were found once. Over 35% of the sample goes to the ten largest clones. Sequences were obtained from blood. All receptors derive from a man aged 18 to 29 with Graves' ophthalmopathy.

This clonotype came up many times. V usage is TRBV28 and J usage is TRBJ1-5; D not certain. V lost 1 base to trimming and J lost 0 bases, with 13 bases between them. The CDR3 has 17 amino acids. Germline assignment: CDR1 MDHEN and CDR2 SYDVKM. For the CDR3, the DNA is TGTGCCAGCAGTTTATCGGTCTACCTTATTAGCAATCAGCCCCAGCATTTT. Translated, it gives CASSLSVYLISNQPQHF. Full variable domain (remainder filled in from reference TRBV28 and TRBJ1-5): DVKVTQSSRYLVKRTGEKVFLECVQDMDHENMFWYRQDPGLGLRLIYFSYDVKMKEKGDIPEGYSVSREKKERFSLILESASTNQTSMYLCASSLSVYLISNQPQHFGDGTRLSIL.

The gene calls are TRBV7-9 and TRBJ1-4, with a possible D match to TRBD1 (6 bases). In germline, CDR1 is SEHNR, CDR2 FQNEAQ (reference sequence). CDR3 length: 14 amino acids. V lost 3 bases and J lost 7, with 12 bases in between. CDR3 nucleotides: TGTGCCAGCAGCTTGGACAGCGTGACTGAAAAACTGTTTTTT. This translates into CASSLDSVTEKLFF.

The CDR3 spells CASGMVGTQETQYF. CDR3 nucleotides: TGTGCCAGCGGCATGGTTGGAACCCAAGAGACCCAGTACTTC. The genes are TRBV28 and TRBJ2-5; D remains unclear. Trimming took 8 bases from V and 1 from J, leaving 14 bases between them. Germline CDR1 MDHEN, CDR2 SYDVKM. The CDR3 sequence is 14 residues long.

This clonotype showed up many times. The chain joins TRBV2 to TRBJ2-2, with D maybe TRBD1 (6 bases). V lost 3 bases to trimming and J lost 2 bases, with 16 bases between them. Germline CDR1 SNHLY, CDR2 FYNNEI. The CDR3 is 17 residues long. The CDR3 coding sequence is TGTGCCAGCAGTGAGGACCGCAGGGGAGTAAACACCGGGGAGCTGTTTTTT. Translated, it gives CASSEDRRGVNTGELFF.

This clonotype was observed a handful of times. This chain uses TRBV5-1 with TRBJ2-1; 7 nucleotides agree with TRBD1. The V gene end was trimmed by 4 bases and the J gene end by 6 bases; junction bases not matched to a gene: 7. The CDR3 is made up of 14 amino acids. Looked up from germline, CDR1 is SGHRS and CDR2 is YFSETQ. The CDR3 reads CASSLTGDSNEQFF. In DNA form, the CDR3 reads TGCGCCAGCAGCCTAACAGGGGACAGCAATGAGCAGTTCTTC.

The V gene is TRBV7-8, the J gene TRBJ2-7, with 11 bases that match TRBD2. V shed 3 bases and J 3 bases; nucleotides not matched to a gene: 4. The V gene's germline CDR1 is SGHVS and CDR2 FQNEAQ. This CDR3 contains 15 residues. The CDR3 reads CASSFIAGGDYEQYF. The CDR3 DNA sequence: TGTGCCAGCAGCTTCATAGCGGGGGGGGACTACGAGCAGTACTTC.

V usage is TRBV11-3 and J usage is TRBJ2-3, with D perhaps matching TRBD2 (7 bases). Germline-derived CDR1 and CDR2 are SGHNT and YENEEA. The length of the CDR3 is 15 residues. Deletions cut 5 bases from V and 4 bases from J, with 16 bases between. CDR3 coding DNA: TGTGCCAGCAGCCCTGGGGGGGGGCTGCCAGATACGCAGTATTTT. Translating gives CASSPGGGLPDTQYF. The complete variable domain, with remaining parts taken from reference TRBV11-3 and TRBJ2-3, reads EAGVVQSPRYKIIEKKQPVAFWCNPISGHNTLYWYLQNLGQGPELLIRYENEEAVDDSQLPKDRFSAERLKGVDSTLKIQPAELGDSAVYLCASSPGGGLPDTQYFGPGTRLTVL.

CDR3 in amino acids: CASSPLGGDGYTF. DNA of the CDR3: TGTGCCAGCAGTCCTCTCGGAGGAGACGGCTACACCTTC. The chain combines TRBV12-3 or TRBV12-4 with TRBJ1-2; D unresolved. Trimming removed 5 bases at V and 8 bases at J, with 15 bases between. The CDR3 is 13 amino acids.